Following are 14 T cell receptor beta chains from one sample sequenced in a study of tumor-infiltrating lymphocytes in primary liver carcinoma. The source of the blood RNA was unsorted whole blood, and germline DNA was extracted as well. Synthesis of TCR beta cDNA was carried out from 500 ng total RNA with a constant-region primer. The TCR beta library was amplified through three nested multiplex PCR rounds in a modified ARM-PCR procedure. TRBV1-TRBV30 forward primers paired with a C-beta reverse primer were used in the first two PCR rounds, which ran roughly 10 cycles each. TCRdb processed the multiplex PCR reads anew with MiXCR; each CDR3 protein has one entry. The table has some 320,000 distinct CDR3 sequences, roughly two thirds seen once. The sample comprised peripheral blood. The receptors here all came from a man in his forties with primary liver carcinoma and hepatitis B virus infection.

Remarks on this clonotype: This may be a read error, as it is one base from a much larger clone. A read error is likely, as this CDR3 ends without the conserved phenylalanine or tryptophan. The CDR3 loop is CAPTDTQYS. CDR3 DNA: TGTGCCCCCACAGATACGCAGTATTCT. This chain joins TRBV5-4 and TRBJ2-3; D ambiguous. Germline assignment: CDR1 SGHNT and CDR2 YYREEE (reference sequence). The CDR3 contains 9 residues. Trimming stripped 10 bases from V and 2 bases from J, with 2 bases between.

This clonotype occurred a few times. This rearrangement joins TRBV5-4 to TRBJ1-1; 9 bases fit TRBD1. This CDR3 has 17 amino acids. Germline V gene sequence: CDR1 SGHNT, CDR2 YYREEE (reference sequence). The V and J ends lost 3 bases and 0 bases, in that order; junction bases with no gene match: 9. Here the CDR3 DNA reads TGTGCCAGCAGCTCAGTCCCGGGACAGGGAATGAACACTGAAGCTTTCTTT. Its protein product is CASSSVPGQGMNTEAFF.

As to this clonotype: An end of the junction does not agree with germline; a read error may underlie this. The rearrangement uses TRBV10-3 and TRBJ1-2; D is possibly TRBD1 (5 bases). The CDR3 length is 15 residues. Germline CDR1 is ENHRY and CDR2 is SYGVKD. The CDR3 DNA sequence: TGTGCCATCAGTGTCGGAGGGGCCGAGTACTATGGCTACGCCTTC. Protein product: CAISVGGAEYYGYAF.

As DNA, the CDR3 is TGTGCCACCAGTGATATATCGGGAGGGCCGCACAATGAGCAGTTCTTC. Amino acid sequence: CATSDISGGPHNEQFF. This chain links TRBV24-1 with TRBJ2-1, with TRBD2 matching 8 bases. Germline lookup yields CDR1 KGHDR and CDR2 SFDVKD. J gave up 5 bases and V 3 bases, and 8 bases lay outside the gene matches. This CDR3 region has 16 residues.

In its sample, this clonotype was seen once. In DNA, the CDR3 is TGTGCCATCTCGGACGGCTTTTTGATGAATGAGCAGTTCTTC. This encodes CAISDGFLMNEQFF. The chain links TRBV11-1 to TRBJ2-1; D is ambiguous. The germline V gene encodes CDR1 SGHAT and CDR2 FQDESV (reference sequence). CDR3 length: 14 residues. V was cut by 10 bases and J by 7 bases, with 20 bases left in between.

To note about this clonotype: A clone one base away is much larger, so this may be a read error. The J gene is TRBJ1-1, the V gene TRBV4-1; possible D gene TRBD1, 6 bases. CDR1 and CDR2 from the germline V gene are MGHRA and YSYEKL. The CDR3 runs 14 residues. CDR3 DNA sequence: TGCGCCAGCAGGAACAGGGCGGCGGGCACTGAAGATTTCTTT. Its translation is CASRNRAAGTEDFF.

Comment on this clonotype: Being one base from a much bigger clone, this may be a read error. The chain links TRBV4-2 to TRBJ1-1; possible D gene TRBD1, 6 bases. The CDR3 is 13 amino acids. With 3 bases removed from V and 6 bases from J, the gap between germline ends came to 11 bases. Germline V CDR1 and CDR2: LGHNA, YNFKEQ. CDR3 DNA sequence: TGTGCCAGCAGCCATCCAGGGGTCCCTGAAGCTTTCTTT. This gives the protein CASSHPGVPEAFF.

The J gene is TRBJ2-5, the V gene TRBV5-1; TRBD2 aligns across 7 bases. Looked up from germline, CDR1 is SGHRS and CDR2 is YFSETQ. The CDR3 spans 14 residues. V trimming: 7 bases; J trimming: 3 bases; junction bases outside the gene matches: 9. The CDR3 spells CASGHGGGEETQYF. CDR3 DNA sequence: TGCGCCAGCGGCCATGGGGGAGGGGAAGAGACCCAGTACTTC.

To note about this clonotype: A read error may produce the germline difference seen at one junction end. The V gene is TRBV29-1, the J gene TRBJ1-5, with no clear D. Germline CDR1 is SQVTM and CDR2 is ANQGSEA. The CDR3 runs to 13 residues. The CDR3 nucleotides read TGCAGCGCCGGGAAAGGCGGCAATCAACCCCAGCATTTT. Translated, it gives CSAGKGGNQPQHF.

The genes are TRBV20-1 and TRBJ2-1, with a weak D call TRBD1 (5 bases). The CDR3 is 16 residues long. CDR1 is DFQATT, CDR2 SNEGSKA, per germline (reference sequence). The V gene lost 6 bases and the J gene lost 0 bases, with 18 bases spanning the gap. The DNA for the CDR3 is TGCAGTGCGACTCCTGGCGTCAGGGCCTCCTACAATGAGCAGTTCTTC. Its protein product is CSATPGVRASYNEQFF.

For this clonotype: This may be a read error, as it is one base from a much larger clone. The chain combines TRBV12-3 or TRBV12-4 with TRBJ2-3; 7 bases map to TRBD2. The CDR3 length is 15 residues. The J segment lost 6 bases and the V segment lost 6 bases, leaving 12 bases of the junction unmatched. The CDR3 nucleotides are TGTGCCAGCAGCCACGTCCCTGGCGGGAGTGATACGCAGTATTTT. Residues: CASSHVPGGSDTQYF.

This clonotype was counted between two and nine times. The chain carries TRBV5-4 and TRBJ1-2; TRBD1 agrees at 7 bases. Germline trimming cut 0 bases from V and 4 bases from J; bases unmatched to any gene: 3. Germline lookup yields CDR1 SGHNT and CDR2 YYREEE (reference sequence). The CDR3 sequence is 14 residues long. CDR3 DNA sequence: TGTGCCAGCAGCTTGGTACAGGGGAGCTATGGCTACACCTTC. Its protein product is CASSLVQGSYGYTF. Drawing the rest from reference TRBV5-4 and TRBJ1-2, the complete variable domain is ETGVTQSPTHLIKTRGQQVTLRCSSQSGHNTVSWYQQALGQGPQFIFQYYREEENGRGNFPPRFSGLQFPNYSSELNVNALELDDSALYLCASSLVQGSYGYTFGSGTRLTVV.

Comment on this clonotype: A much larger clone lies a single base off, so this may be a read error. This rearrangement joins TRBV4-1 to TRBJ1-1; no clear D gene. This CDR3 is 17 amino acids long. Germline V gene sequence: CDR1 MGHRA, CDR2 YSYEKL. This chain's CDR3 is CTSSQDPGGRKNTEAFF. The CDR3 DNA sequence: TGCACCAGCAGCCAAGATCCGGGCGGGAGGAAAAACACTGAAGCTTTCTTT.

The rearrangement joins TRBV29-1 to TRBJ1-2; TRBD1 matches at 7 bases. Looked up from germline, CDR1 is SQVTM and CDR2 is ANQGSEA. This CDR3 region has 12 residues. The V segment lost 8 bases and the J segment 10 bases; nucleotides outside the gene matches: 13. CDR3 nucleotides: TGCAGCATGAGAGACAGGGACCTTGACTACACCTTC. Translation gives CSMRDRDLDYTF.